This T cell receptor (beta chain) was captured by sequencing in a study of shared clonotypes between healthy human individuals. General observations from the study: Sequencing depth was predicted to influence how clonotypes are shared among donors.

This clone was recorded only once. Its antigen is undetermined. CD45RO-negative CD8 cells positively selected for CCR7 made up the naive population, which excluded terminally differentiated effector memory CD45RA+ cells. The CDR3 runs to 14 residues. The germline V gene encodes CDR1 SNHLY and CDR2 FYNNEI. V trimming: 9 bases; J trimming: 2 bases; junction bases outside the gene matches: 6. Data came from immunoSEQ multiplex PCR; TCRdb stores just in-frame clones and leaves some out. The sample lists fewer than 1 million clones; 96% were seen once. This TCR was recovered from a man aged 25-45 years in good health. Specimen: naive CD8+ T cells sorted from blood. This chain connects TRBV2 to TRBJ2-5; 10 nucleotides line up with TRBD2. CDR3 DNA sequence: TGTGCCAGAGGGACTAGCGCAGCGCAAGAGACCCAGTACTTC. It specifies CARGTSAAQETQYF.